What follows are 27 T cell receptor beta chains derived from one specimen sequenced in a study of blood T cell repertoires in COVID-19. Profiling relied on immunoSEQ multiplex PCR, and the TCRdb table lists in-frame clones only, not all of them. The sample consists of approximately 150,000 clones, roughly 87% of them appearing once. The sequenced sample consisted of peripheral blood. Receptor source: a woman aged 55-69 years who had recovered from COVID-19.

This sequence joins TRBV28 and TRBJ1-3, with D maybe TRBD1 (5 bases). V shed 7 bases and J shed 2 bases, with 15 bases lying between them. Per the germline V gene, CDR1 is MDHEN and CDR2 is SYDVKM. The CDR3 consists of 15 residues. DNA for the CDR3: TGTGCCAGCACCACCGCGGCAGGGACTGGAAACACCATATATTTT. Its protein is CASTTAAGTGNTIYF.

The chain is built from TRBV3-1 (or the pseudogene TRBV3-2) and TRBJ2-3; possible D gene TRBD1, 6 bases. Trimming cost V 0 bases and J 4 bases, with 8 bases left between them. CDR3 length: 14 amino acids. In germline, CDR1 is LGHDT, CDR2 YNNKEL (reference sequence). The CDR3 nucleotides are TGTGCCAGCAGCCAAGATCCAGGGGCAGATACGCAGTATTTT. It encodes CASSQDPGADTQYF.

V is TRBV11-2 and J is TRBJ2-2, with D perhaps matching TRBD2 (5 bases). Germline-derived CDR1 and CDR2 are SGHAT and FQNNGV. This CDR3 is 14 amino acids long. The V and J ends lost 5 bases and 6 bases respectively, with 13 bases between them. The CDR3 here is CASSPFRGSGELFF. The CDR3 DNA reads TGTGCCAGCAGCCCATTTAGAGGGTCCGGGGAGCTGTTTTTT.

The V gene is TRBV5-1, the J gene TRBJ1-5; D remains unclear. V lost 0 bases to trimming and J lost 5 bases, with 12 bases between them. The germline V gene has CDR1 SGHRS and CDR2 YFSETQ. The CDR3 spans 15 residues. DNA of the CDR3: TGCGCCAGCAGCTTGGGTATTTCAGGCTATCAGCCCCAGCATTTT. Amino acids: CASSLGISGYQPQHF.

The chain combines TRBV19 with TRBJ1-1; the match to TRBD1 covers 9 bases. With 6 bases clipped from V and 1 base from J, the junction kept 18 bases outside the gene matches. The CDR3 loop spans 19 amino acids. Germline V gene sequence: CDR1 LNHDA, CDR2 SQIVND (reference sequence). In nucleotides, the CDR3 is TGTGCCAGTAGCTTGACGCGTAGGACAGGGGAGAGGGCGAACACTGAAGCTTTCTTT. Protein sequence: CASSLTRRTGERANTEAFF.

The V and J genes are TRBV7-8 and TRBJ1-2; D perhaps matches TRBD1 (5 bases). Germline V gives CDR1 SGHVS, CDR2 FQNEAQ. The CDR3 has 13 residues. Trimming took off 3 bases at V and 8 bases at J, with 13 bases between the two ends. The CDR3 loop is CASSLSGFLGYTF. DNA of the CDR3: TGTGCCAGCAGCTTGTCAGGGTTTTTGGGCTACACCTTC.

This clone came up once. The V and J genes are TRBV18 and TRBJ2-2; the D gene is possibly TRBD2 (5 bases). The length of the CDR3 is 14 residues. With 5 bases removed from V and 0 bases from J, the gap between germline ends came to 7 bases. Germline assignment: CDR1 KGHSH and CDR2 LQKENI. CDR3 nucleotides: TGTGCCAGCTCATGGGGAGCGAACACCGGGGAGCTGTTTTTT. Its protein is CASSWGANTGELFF.

This clone was observed a handful of times. The chain joins TRBV4-1 to TRBJ1-4, with D possibly matching TRBD1 (6 bases). Looked up from germline, CDR1 is MGHRA and CDR2 is YSYEKL. The ends were cut back, 5 bases at V and 5 bases at J, with 15 bases in the middle. The CDR3 extends over 15 amino acids. Here the CDR3 reads CASSSQTGPNEKLFF. The CDR3 nucleotides read TGCGCCAGCAGCTCACAGACAGGCCCAAATGAAAAACTGTTTTTT.

This clone was seen a handful of times. The genes are TRBV4-1 and TRBJ2-1; D is ambiguous. V lost 6 bases to trimming and J lost 8 bases, with 17 bases between them. Germline CDR1 is MGHRA and CDR2 is YSYEKL. This CDR3 spans 14 amino acids. The CDR3 protein is CASSSNPNVDEQFF. In nucleotides, the CDR3 is TGCGCCAGCAGTTCGAATCCTAATGTGGATGAGCAGTTCTTC.

V gene TRBV2 combines with J gene TRBJ1-1; TRBD1 agrees at 10 bases. Germline V gene data show CDR1 as SNHLY and CDR2 as FYNNEI. V gave up 6 bases and J gave up 4 bases; unmatched junction bases: 8. The CDR3 runs to 15 residues. CDR3 nucleotides: TGTGCCAGCAGGTCCGGGACAGGGGTGGGCACTGAAGCTTTCTTT. Residues: CASRSGTGVGTEAFF.

The chain links TRBV28 to TRBJ2-7, with D perhaps matching TRBD2 (6 bases). The CDR3 length is 13 residues. V shed 7 bases and J shed 5 bases, with 15 bases lying between them. CDR1 is MDHEN, CDR2 SYDVKM, per germline. CDR3 coding DNA: TGTGCCAGCACTGGGCAGGGAGGAAACGAGCAGTACTTC. Translating it yields CASTGQGGNEQYF. Variable domain in full (rest from reference TRBV28 and TRBJ2-7): DVKVTQSSRYLVKRTGEKVFLECVQDMDHENMFWYRQDPGLGLRLIYFSYDVKMKEKGDIPEGYSVSREKKERFSLILESASTNQTSMYLCASTGQGGNEQYFGPGTRLTVT.

The chain employs TRBV5-1 and TRBJ1-1; D might be TRBD1 (6 bases). The CDR3 contains 14 residues. The V end was cut by 4 bases, the J end by 0 bases, with 10 bases between. Per germline, CDR1 SGHRS and CDR2 YFSETQ. CDR3 protein: CASSPRDMNTEAFF. The DNA of the CDR3 is TGCGCCAGCAGCCCCAGGGACATGAACACTGAAGCTTTCTTT. Full variable domain (outside the CDR3, taken from reference TRBV5-1 and TRBJ1-1): KAGVTQTPRYLIKTRGQQVTLSCSPISGHRSVSWYQQTPGQGLQFLFEYFSETQRNKGNFPGRFSGRQFSNSRSEMNVSTLELGDSALYLCASSPRDMNTEAFFGQGTRLTVV.

The CDR3 nucleotides read TGTGCCAGCACATGGGGGGAAGAGACCCAGTACTTC. It encodes CASTWGEETQYF. The chain joins TRBV6-5 to TRBJ2-5; perhaps TRBD2 as D (6 bases). Germline V gives CDR1 MNHEY, CDR2 SVGAGI. The CDR3 length is 12 residues. The V end was cut by 7 bases, the J end by 3 bases, with 9 bases between.

The genes are TRBV6-1 and TRBJ1-1; no firm D call. This CDR3 comprises 14 residues. CDR1 and CDR2 from the germline V gene are MNHNS and SASEGT. Trimming pared 3 bases from V and 4 bases from J, leaving 12 bases between. The CDR3 protein is CASSDRSLGTEAFF. The CDR3 DNA reads as TGTGCCAGCAGTGATCGGAGCCTGGGCACTGAAGCTTTCTTT.

The CDR3 reads CATSDLQARGMGNQPQHF. The CDR3 region has the DNA TGTGCCACCAGTGATTTACAGGCTAGAGGCATGGGCAATCAGCCCCAGCATTTT. The chain carries TRBV24-1 and TRBJ1-5, with D possibly matching TRBD1 (5 bases). CDR1 is KGHDR, CDR2 SFDVKD, per germline. Trimming took off 1 base at V and 2 bases at J, with 17 bases between the two ends. This CDR3 is built from 18 residues.

This clone was picked up a small number of times. The chain is built from TRBV5-4 and TRBJ2-2, with TRBD1 as a possible D gene (6 bases). Germline lookup yields CDR1 SGHNT and CDR2 YYREEE (reference sequence). Trimming removed 1 base at V and 6 bases at J, with 13 bases between. CDR3 size: 15 residues. This CDR3 is CASSLPGASAGELFF. The CDR3 region has the DNA TGTGCCAGCAGCTTGCCAGGGGCCTCCGCCGGGGAGCTGTTTTTT.

The V gene is TRBV18, the J gene TRBJ1-1; 7 bases agree with TRBD1. The CDR3 has 13 amino acids. The germline V gene has CDR1 KGHSH and CDR2 LQKENI. V dropped 4 bases and J dropped 8; count of bases not matched to a gene: 7. The CDR3 sequence is CASSRTGQTEAFF. CDR3 nucleotide sequence: TGTGCCAGCTCACGGACGGGACAGACAGAAGCTTTCTTT. Combining the CDR3 with reference TRBV18 and TRBJ1-1 gives the whole variable domain NAGVMQNPRHLVRRRGQEARLRCSPMKGHSHVYWYRQLPEEGLKFMVYLQKENIIDESGMPKERFSAEFPKEGPSILRIQQVVRGDSAAYFCASSRTGQTEAFFGQGTRLTVV.

This sequence joins TRBV18 and TRBJ2-3, with TRBD1 as a possible D gene (5 bases). This CDR3 is 14 amino acids long. The germline V gene has CDR1 KGHSH and CDR2 LQKENI. With 1 base removed from V and 5 bases from J, the gap between germline ends came to 10 bases. The CDR3 protein is CASSPQGAIDTQYF. In DNA, the CDR3 is TGTGCCAGCTCACCACAAGGGGCGATAGATACGCAGTATTTT.

The chain is built from TRBV11-2 and TRBJ1-2, with D perhaps matching TRBD1 (5 bases). This CDR3 contains 14 residues. Trimming shortened V by 7 bases and J by 2 bases, and 14 bases separated the two germline ends. Germline V gene lookup returns CDR1 SGHAT and CDR2 FQNNGV. DNA of the CDR3: TGTGCCAGCACCTCCGACAGATCGAACTATGGCTACACCTTC. Encoded protein: CASTSDRSNYGYTF. The whole variable domain, remainder taken from reference TRBV11-2 and TRBJ1-2, is EAGVAQSPRYKIIEKRQSVAFWCNPISGHATLYWYQQILGQGPKLLIQFQNNGVVDDSQLPKDRFSAERLKGVDSTLKIQPAKLEDSAVYLCASTSDRSNYGYTFGSGTRLTVV.

The chain carries TRBV7-9 and TRBJ1-6, with 9 bases lining up with TRBD1. The germline V gene encodes CDR1 SEHNR and CDR2 FQNEAQ (reference sequence). The V gene end was trimmed by 1 base and the J gene end by 7 bases; junction bases not matched to a gene: 2. The CDR3 covers 15 residues. This CDR3 is CASSLDGTGNSPLHF. The CDR3 nucleotides are TGTGCCAGCAGCTTAGATGGGACAGGGAATTCACCCCTCCACTTT.

The genes are TRBV2 and TRBJ1-2; D gene unclear. Deletions cut 9 bases from V and 3 bases from J, with 11 bases between. This CDR3 region has 12 residues. The germline CDR1 and CDR2 sequences are SNHLY and FYNNEI. CDR3: CASSRGDYGYTF. DNA of the CDR3: TGTGCCAGTAGCCGGGGAGACTATGGCTACACCTTC.

The chain couples TRBV10-3 to TRBJ1-2; 9 bases line up with TRBD1. Trimming took 9 bases from V and 5 from J; bases not matched to a gene: 10. The CDR3 is 14 amino acids. CDR1 is ENHRY, CDR2 SYGVKD, per germline. CDR3 DNA sequence: TGTGCCATACGAAATGGGGACAGGGTGTATGGCTACACCTTC. This encodes CAIRNGDRVYGYTF.

V and J are TRBV24-1 and TRBJ2-6, with D possibly being TRBD2 (5 bases). CDR1 and CDR2 from the germline V gene are KGHDR and SFDVKD. This CDR3 has 14 residues. The V end was cut by 7 bases, the J end by 0 bases, with 6 bases between. The chain's CDR3 is CATSRDSGANVLTF. In nucleotides, the CDR3 is TGTGCCACCAGCCGGGACTCTGGGGCCAACGTCCTGACTTTC.

The chain carries TRBV7-2 and TRBJ2-7, with D hard to call. CDR3 length: 14 residues. Germline CDR1 SGHTA, CDR2 FQGNSA. The V end was cut by 3 bases, the J end by 4 bases, with 13 bases between. CDR3 sequence reads: CASSLQVPAYEQYF. DNA of the CDR3: TGTGCCAGCAGCTTGCAGGTACCGGCGTACGAGCAGTACTTC. The complete variable domain, with remaining parts taken from reference TRBV7-2 and TRBJ2-7, reads GAGVSQSPSNKVTEKGKDVELRCDPISGHTALYWYRQSLGQGLEFLIYFQGNSAPDKSGLPSDRFSAERTGGSVSTLTIQRTQQEDSAVYLCASSLQVPAYEQYFGPGTRLTVT.

This chain links TRBV2 with TRBJ1-3; a possible D gene is TRBD1 (6 bases). The germline V gene encodes CDR1 SNHLY and CDR2 FYNNEI. The CDR3 has 15 residues. V lost 5 bases and J 0 bases, leaving 11 bases between the germline ends. The CDR3 here is CASSFEGGSGNTIYF. The CDR3 DNA reads as TGTGCCAGCAGTTTTGAAGGGGGCTCTGGAAACACCATATATTTT.

This chain uses TRBV11-2 with TRBJ2-3, with 10 bases matching TRBD2. The germline V gene encodes CDR1 SGHAT and CDR2 FQNNGV. V dropped 3 bases and J dropped 2; count of bases not matched to a gene: 8. The CDR3 covers 17 residues. The CDR3 nucleotides are TGTGCCAGCAGCTTCCCAACTAGCGGGGAGTTCACAGATACGCAGTATTTT. It yields the protein CASSFPTSGEFTDTQYF.

CDR3 sequence (DNA): TGTGCCAGCAGCTTAGCATCCTCCAATCAGCCCCAGCATTTT. It specifies CASSLASSNQPQHF. The J gene is TRBJ1-5, the V gene TRBV7-9; D uncertain. V dropped 0 bases and J dropped 3 bases, with 6 bases sitting between them. The CDR3 extends over 14 amino acids. CDR1 SEHNR and CDR2 FQNEAQ come from the germline V gene (reference sequence).